The source of this T cell receptor beta chain is a study of blood T cell repertoires in COVID-19. Study at large: The United States, Italy and Spain supplied acute and convalescent COVID-19 samples. T cells, B-cell-depleted T cells, or PBMCs supplied cDNA or gDNA.

Profiled with immunoSEQ multiplex PCR; TCRdb holds only in-frame clones, not every one. The table includes over 80,000 clones, over 75% detected once. Trimming pared 0 bases from V and 4 bases from J, leaving 11 bases between. The CDR3 sequence is 15 residues long. CDR1 SGDLS and CDR2 YYNGEE come from the germline V gene. Sample: peripheral blood. The clonotype was recovered from a human donor in a cohort sampled during active COVID-19. The chain joins TRBV9 to TRBJ1-3; D is possibly TRBD1 (5 bases). CDR3 sequence (DNA): TGTGCCAGCAGCGTAGAAGGGGTGCAAGGAAACACCATATATTTT. Translating it yields CASSVEGVQGNTIYF.